These T cell receptor beta chains were read from a single sample in a study of blood T cell repertoires in COVID-19. Only in-frame clones appear in the TCRdb table, and some are missing; sequencing was by immunoSEQ multiplex PCR. This table has under 300,000 clones, around 90% appearing once. The specimen was peripheral blood. All receptors derive from a man younger than 45 with COVID-19, enrolled during active disease. Both conserved end residues are part of each CDR3. The order of the fields is J gene, V gene, clone size, D gene, CDR3 protein. D genes are given only for firm matches. Rows may omit the clone size; those that give it use once, few, many or a size class.

j_gene: TRBJ1-2; v_gene: TRBV6-1; abundance: NA; d_gene: NA; CDR3aa: CASSEAHAGSNYGYTF
j_gene: TRBJ1-1; v_gene: TRBV20-1; abundance: NA; d_gene: NA; CDR3aa: CSASSGHEAFF
j_gene: TRBJ1-2; v_gene: TRBV19; abundance: NA; d_gene: TRBD1; CDR3aa: CASSSFSTGTGGSGYTF
j_gene: TRBJ1-2; v_gene: TRBV5-1; abundance: NA; d_gene: NA; CDR3aa: CASSLGAEGRSGYTF
j_gene: TRBJ1-1; v_gene: TRBV5-1; abundance: once; d_gene: NA; CDR3aa: CASSFRAPRTEAFF
j_gene: TRBJ2-7; v_gene: TRBV10-2; abundance: NA; d_gene: NA; CDR3aa: CASRETGVSSYEQYF
j_gene: TRBJ2-1; v_gene: TRBV5-1; abundance: NA; d_gene: TRBD2; CDR3aa: CASSSTSGVRNEQFF
j_gene: TRBJ1-5; v_gene: TRBV4-1; abundance: NA; d_gene: NA; CDR3aa: CASSQGSEGPFNQPQHF
j_gene: TRBJ2-7; v_gene: TRBV19; abundance: NA; d_gene: TRBD2; CDR3aa: CASSIASGTYEQYF
j_gene: TRBJ2-3; v_gene: TRBV20-1; abundance: NA; d_gene: NA; CDR3aa: CSASRGLWDTQYF
j_gene: TRBJ2-7; v_gene: TRBV13; abundance: NA; d_gene: NA; CDR3aa: CASSLDRLGTTYEQYF
j_gene: TRBJ2-2; v_gene: TRBV10-3; abundance: NA; d_gene: TRBD1; CDR3aa: CAISDRGQNTGELFF
j_gene: TRBJ1-5; v_gene: TRBV4-2; abundance: NA; d_gene: TRBD1; CDR3aa: CASSQGPQGFGQPQHF
j_gene: TRBJ2-7; v_gene: TRBV3-1/TRBV3-2; abundance: NA; d_gene: NA; CDR3aa: CASSQVSRLAYEQYF
j_gene: TRBJ2-3; v_gene: TRBV4-1; abundance: NA; d_gene: NA; CDR3aa: CASTRYPADTQYF
j_gene: TRBJ2-7; v_gene: TRBV9; abundance: once; d_gene: NA; CDR3aa: CASSVGLTYEQYF
j_gene: TRBJ1-1; v_gene: TRBV4-1; abundance: NA; d_gene: NA; CDR3aa: CASSQDLGNTEAFF
j_gene: TRBJ2-7; v_gene: TRBV11-3; abundance: once; d_gene: TRBD2; CDR3aa: CASSLGGSSYEQYF
j_gene: TRBJ2-7; v_gene: TRBV25-1; abundance: NA; d_gene: TRBD1; CDR3aa: CASSDRVYEQYF
j_gene: TRBJ1-3; v_gene: TRBV5-1; abundance: NA; d_gene: TRBD1; CDR3aa: CASSSTGAGNTIYF
j_gene: TRBJ1-1; v_gene: TRBV5-1; abundance: NA; d_gene: NA; CDR3aa: CASSLAQGGTEAFF
j_gene: TRBJ2-5; v_gene: TRBV6-2/TRBV6-3; abundance: NA; d_gene: TRBD2; CDR3aa: CASSPGGEGETQYF
j_gene: TRBJ2-3; v_gene: TRBV7-9; abundance: NA; d_gene: NA; CDR3aa: CASSSRIRDEFGADTQYF
j_gene: TRBJ1-1; v_gene: TRBV5-1; abundance: NA; d_gene: TRBD1; CDR3aa: CASSLDRDTEAFF
j_gene: TRBJ1-3; v_gene: TRBV19; abundance: NA; d_gene: TRBD1; CDR3aa: CASSGARGQGNTIYF
j_gene: TRBJ1-6; v_gene: TRBV30; abundance: NA; d_gene: TRBD1; CDR3aa: CAWRTGVSYNSPLHF
j_gene: TRBJ2-7; v_gene: TRBV10-2; abundance: NA; d_gene: NA; CDR3aa: CASDADREEVNEQYF